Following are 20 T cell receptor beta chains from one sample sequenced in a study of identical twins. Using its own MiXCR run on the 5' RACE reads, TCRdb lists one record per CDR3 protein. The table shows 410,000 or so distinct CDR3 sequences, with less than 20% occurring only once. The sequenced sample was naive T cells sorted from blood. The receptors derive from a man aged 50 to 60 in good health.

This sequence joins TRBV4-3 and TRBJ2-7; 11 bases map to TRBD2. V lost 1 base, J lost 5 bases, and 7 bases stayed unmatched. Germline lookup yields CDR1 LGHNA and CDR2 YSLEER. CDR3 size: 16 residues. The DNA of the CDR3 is TGCGCCAGCAGCCAAGCGGTAGCGGGAGGGCCACACGAGCAGTACTTC. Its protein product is CASSQAVAGGPHEQYF.

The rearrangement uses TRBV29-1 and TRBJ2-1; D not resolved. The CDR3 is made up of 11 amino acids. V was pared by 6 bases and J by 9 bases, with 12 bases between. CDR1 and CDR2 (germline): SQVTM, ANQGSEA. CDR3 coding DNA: TGCAGCGTGGCCCTCGTGGGTGAGCAGTTCTTC. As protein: CSVALVGEQFF.

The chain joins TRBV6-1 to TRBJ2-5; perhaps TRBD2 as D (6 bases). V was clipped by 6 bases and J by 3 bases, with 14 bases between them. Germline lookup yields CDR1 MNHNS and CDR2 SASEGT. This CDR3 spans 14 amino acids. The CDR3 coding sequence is TGTGCCAGCAGCACAAATCCGGGGGAAGAGACCCAGTACTTC. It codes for CASSTNPGEETQYF.

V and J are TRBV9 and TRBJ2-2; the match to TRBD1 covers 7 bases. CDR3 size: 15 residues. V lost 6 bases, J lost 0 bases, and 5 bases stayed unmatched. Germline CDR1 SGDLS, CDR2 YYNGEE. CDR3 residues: CASTRGQPNTGELFF. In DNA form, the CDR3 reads TGTGCCAGCACCCGGGGACAGCCGAACACCGGGGAGCTGTTTTTT.

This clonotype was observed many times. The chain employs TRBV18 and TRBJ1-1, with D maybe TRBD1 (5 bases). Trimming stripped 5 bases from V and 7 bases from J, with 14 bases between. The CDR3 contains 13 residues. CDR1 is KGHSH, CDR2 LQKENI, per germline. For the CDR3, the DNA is TGTGCCAGCTCAGGAGGGACGGCACTTGAAGCTTTCTTT. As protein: CASSGGTALEAFF.

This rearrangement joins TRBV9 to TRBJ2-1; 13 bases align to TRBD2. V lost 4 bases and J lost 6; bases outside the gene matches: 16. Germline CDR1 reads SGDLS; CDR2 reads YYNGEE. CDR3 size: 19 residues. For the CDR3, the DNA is TGTGCCAGCAGCCGCTCCCTCCTTGGACTAGCGGGAGACCGCAATGAGCAGTTCTTC. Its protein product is CASSRSLLGLAGDRNEQFF.

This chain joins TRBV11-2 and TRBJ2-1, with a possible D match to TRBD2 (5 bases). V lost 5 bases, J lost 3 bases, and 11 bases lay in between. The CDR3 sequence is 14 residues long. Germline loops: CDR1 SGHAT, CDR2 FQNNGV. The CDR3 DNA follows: TGTGCCAGCAGCCATTATAGCGTCTACAATGAGCAGTTCTTC. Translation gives CASSHYSVYNEQFF.

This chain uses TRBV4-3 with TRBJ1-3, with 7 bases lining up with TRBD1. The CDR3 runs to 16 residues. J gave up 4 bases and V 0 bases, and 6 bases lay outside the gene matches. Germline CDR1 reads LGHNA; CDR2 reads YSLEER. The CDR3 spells CASSQDPGTAGNTIYF. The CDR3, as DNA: TGCGCCAGCAGCCAAGACCCCGGGACAGCGGGAAACACCATATATTTT.

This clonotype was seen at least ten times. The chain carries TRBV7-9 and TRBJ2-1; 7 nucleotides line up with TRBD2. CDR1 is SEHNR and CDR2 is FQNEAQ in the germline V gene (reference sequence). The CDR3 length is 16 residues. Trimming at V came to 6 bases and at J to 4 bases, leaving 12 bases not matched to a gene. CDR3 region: CASSLQREAPYNEQFF. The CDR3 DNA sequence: TGTGCCAGCAGTCTACAACGGGAGGCCCCTTACAATGAGCAGTTCTTC.

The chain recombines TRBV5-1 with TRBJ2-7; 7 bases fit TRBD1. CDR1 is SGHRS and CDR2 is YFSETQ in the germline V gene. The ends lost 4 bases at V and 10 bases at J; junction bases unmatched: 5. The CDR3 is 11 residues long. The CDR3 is CASSGDSLQYF. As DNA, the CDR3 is TGCGCCAGCAGCGGGGACAGCCTCCAGTACTTC.

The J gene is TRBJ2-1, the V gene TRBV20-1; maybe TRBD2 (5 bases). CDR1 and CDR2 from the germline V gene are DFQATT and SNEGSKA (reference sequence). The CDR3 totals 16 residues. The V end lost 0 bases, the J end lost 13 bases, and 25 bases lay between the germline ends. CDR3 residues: CSARDWRRHTVGLQFF. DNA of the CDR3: TGCAGTGCTAGAGATTGGAGGAGACATACTGTGGGGTTACAGTTCTTC.

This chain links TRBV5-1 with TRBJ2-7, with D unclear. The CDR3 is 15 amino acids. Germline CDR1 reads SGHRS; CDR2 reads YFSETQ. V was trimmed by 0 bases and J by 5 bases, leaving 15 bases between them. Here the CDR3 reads CASSLAPLSNHEQYF. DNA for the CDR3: TGCGCCAGCAGCTTGGCCCCCCTTTCCAACCACGAGCAGTACTTC.

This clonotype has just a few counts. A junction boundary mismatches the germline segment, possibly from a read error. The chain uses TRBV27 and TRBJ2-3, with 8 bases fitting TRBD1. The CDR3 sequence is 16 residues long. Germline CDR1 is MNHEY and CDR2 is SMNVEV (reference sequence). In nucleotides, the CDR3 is TGTGCCAGCAGTCCCACGGGACAGGCGTTCACAGATGCGCAGTATTTT. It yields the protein CASSPTGQAFTDAQYF.

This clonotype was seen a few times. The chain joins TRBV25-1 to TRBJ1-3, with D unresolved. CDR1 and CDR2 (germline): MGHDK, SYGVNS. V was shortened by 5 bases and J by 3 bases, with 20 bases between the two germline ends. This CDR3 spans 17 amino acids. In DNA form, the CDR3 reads TGTGCCAGCAGTCCCCCGGGGTGGGGAGCGAGTGGAAACACCATATATTTT. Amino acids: CASSPPGWGASGNTIYF.

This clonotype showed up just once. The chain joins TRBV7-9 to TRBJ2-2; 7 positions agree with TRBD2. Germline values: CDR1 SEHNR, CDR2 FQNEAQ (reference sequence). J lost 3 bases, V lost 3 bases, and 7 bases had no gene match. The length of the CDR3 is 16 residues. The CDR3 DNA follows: TGTGCCAGCAGCTTGAGACCTAGCGGATACACCGGGGAGCTGTTTTTT. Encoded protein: CASSLRPSGYTGELFF.

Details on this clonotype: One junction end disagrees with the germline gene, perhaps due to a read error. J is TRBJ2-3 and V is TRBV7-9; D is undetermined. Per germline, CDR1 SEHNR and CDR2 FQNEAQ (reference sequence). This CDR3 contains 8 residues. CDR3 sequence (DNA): TGTGCCAGCAGCTTAGAGACGTTT. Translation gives CASSLETF.

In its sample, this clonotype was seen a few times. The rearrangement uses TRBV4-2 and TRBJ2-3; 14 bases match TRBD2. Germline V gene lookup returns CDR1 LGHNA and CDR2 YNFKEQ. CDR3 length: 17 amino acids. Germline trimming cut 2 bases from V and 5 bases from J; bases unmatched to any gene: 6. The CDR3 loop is CASSQPGLAGGRDTQYF. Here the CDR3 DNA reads TGTGCCAGCAGCCAACCCGGACTAGCGGGAGGAAGAGATACGCAGTATTTT.

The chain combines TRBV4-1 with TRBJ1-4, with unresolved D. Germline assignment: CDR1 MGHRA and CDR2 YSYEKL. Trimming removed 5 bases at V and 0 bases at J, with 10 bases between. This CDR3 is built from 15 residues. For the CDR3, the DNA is TGCGCCAGCAGCTCCCCGGGTACAACTAATGAAAAACTGTTTTTT. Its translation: CASSSPGTTNEKLFF.

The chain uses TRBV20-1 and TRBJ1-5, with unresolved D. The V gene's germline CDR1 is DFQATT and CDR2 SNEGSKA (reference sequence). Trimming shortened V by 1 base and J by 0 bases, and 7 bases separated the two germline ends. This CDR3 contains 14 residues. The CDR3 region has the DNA TGCAGTGCTAGAGGAGGGATTAGCAATCAGCCCCAGCATTTT. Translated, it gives CSARGGISNQPQHF.

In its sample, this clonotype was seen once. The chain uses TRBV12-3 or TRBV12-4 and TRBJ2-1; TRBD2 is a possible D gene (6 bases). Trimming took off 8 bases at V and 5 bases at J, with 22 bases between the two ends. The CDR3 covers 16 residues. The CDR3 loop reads CASSRRAGMGDNEQFF. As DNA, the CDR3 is TGTGCCAGCTCCCGTAGGGCGGGGATGGGGGACAATGAGCAGTTCTTC.